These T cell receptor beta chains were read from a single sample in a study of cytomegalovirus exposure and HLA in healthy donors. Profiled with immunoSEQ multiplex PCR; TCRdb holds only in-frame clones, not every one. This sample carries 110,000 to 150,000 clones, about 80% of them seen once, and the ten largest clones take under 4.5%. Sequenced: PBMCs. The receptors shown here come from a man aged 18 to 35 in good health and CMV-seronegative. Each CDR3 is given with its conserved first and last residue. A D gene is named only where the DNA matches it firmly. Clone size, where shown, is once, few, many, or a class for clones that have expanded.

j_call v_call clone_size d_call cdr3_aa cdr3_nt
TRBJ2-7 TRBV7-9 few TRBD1 CASSLAAGQGSSYEQYF TGTGCCAGCAGCTTGGCCGCGGGACAGGGGAGCTCCTACGAGCAGTACTTC
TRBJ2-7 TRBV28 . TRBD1 CASSEQGASYEQYF TGTGCCAGCAGTGAGCAGGGGGCCTCCTACGAGCAGTACTTC
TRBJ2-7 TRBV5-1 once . CASSLAPGEPYEQYF TGCGCCAGCAGCTTGGCGCCAGGGGAGCCCTACGAGCAGTACTTC
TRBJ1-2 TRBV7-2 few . CASSLTRTVQGSYTF TGTGCCAGCAGCTTAACTCGGACAGTTCAGGGGAGCTACACCTTC
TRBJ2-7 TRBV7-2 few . CASSLASRGAYEQYF TGTGCCAGCAGCTTAGCTAGCAGGGGAGCGTACGAGCAGTACTTC
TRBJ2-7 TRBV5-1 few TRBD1 CASSLAPTGGYEQYF TGCGCCAGCAGCTTGGCCCCGACAGGGGGTTACGAGCAGTACTTC
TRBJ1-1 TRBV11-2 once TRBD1 CASSLVFQFEAGGTEAFF TGTGCCAGCAGCTTAGTGTTCCAATTCGAGGCAGGGGGCACTGAAGCTTTCTTT
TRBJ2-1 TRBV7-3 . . CASSLRYERSYNEQFF TGTGCCAGCAGCTTAAGGTATGAGCGCTCCTACAATGAGCAGTTCTTC
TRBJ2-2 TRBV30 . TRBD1 CAWSPYYRGNTGELFF TGTGCCTGGAGTCCCTACTACAGGGGTAACACCGGGGAGCTGTTTTTT
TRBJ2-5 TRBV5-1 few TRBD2 CASSLTWTSGKETQYF TGCGCCAGCAGCTTAACCTGGACTAGCGGGAAAGAGACCCAGTACTTC